The 17 T cell receptor beta chains reported below all come from one sample, sequenced in a study of blood T cells in healthy people across ages. A second roughly 6 to 11 cycle PCR used barcoded and J-beta primers. MiXCR was run by TCRdb on the 5' RACE reads, yielding one entry per CDR3 protein. Here the sample spans roughly 860,000 distinct CDR3 sequences, about 62% being singletons. Input material: blood. The source of these receptors is a man between 25 and 39 years old in good health.

This clonotype has just a few counts. A much larger clone differs from this one at a single base, so this may be a read error. The gene calls are TRBV24-1 and TRBJ2-1, with 8 nucleotides matching TRBD1. The J call could be wrong; TRBJ2-7 is a better fit for the DNA end. The CDR3 consists of 13 residues. CDR1 is KGHDR, CDR2 SFDVKD, per germline. CDR3 loop: CATGGQADNEQYF. The CDR3 DNA reads as TGTGCCACGGGGGGACAGGCCGACAATGAGCAGTACTTC.

The rearrangement uses TRBV20-1 and TRBJ1-2; the D is unclear. This CDR3 is built from 12 residues. Germline V gene lookup returns CDR1 DFQATT and CDR2 SNEGSKA (reference sequence). V lost 0 bases, J lost 8 bases, and 10 bases lay in between. For the CDR3, the DNA is TGCAGTGCTAGAGAAGGAGGAGGAGGCTACACCTTC. Its translation: CSAREGGGGYTF.

This sequence joins TRBV6-5 and TRBJ1-1; D possibly corresponds to TRBD1 (6 bases). The germline V gene has CDR1 MNHEY and CDR2 SVGAGI. The V gene lost 3 bases and the J gene lost 6 bases, with 11 bases spanning the gap. This CDR3 contains 13 residues. The CDR3 sequence: CASSYGGFPEAFF. The DNA of the CDR3 is TGTGCCAGCAGTTATGGGGGCTTTCCTGAAGCTTTCTTT.

V and J are TRBV4-1 and TRBJ2-1, with a possible D match to TRBD1 (5 bases). The CDR3 has 13 amino acids. Trimming pared 4 bases from V and 8 bases from J, leaving 12 bases between. Germline V gene lookup returns CDR1 MGHRA and CDR2 YSYEKL. The CDR3 is CASSPQQADEQFF. CDR3 coding DNA: TGCGCCAGCAGCCCCCAACAGGCCGATGAGCAGTTCTTC.

This clonotype was counted between two and nine times. V and J are TRBV20-1 and TRBJ2-4; 8 bases align to TRBD1. The CDR3 length is 13 residues. V shed 4 bases, J shed 6 bases, and the junction held 5 bases outside the gene matches. Germline values: CDR1 DFQATT, CDR2 SNEGSKA (reference sequence). The CDR3 nucleotides are TGCAGTGCTACGGACAGGGTGGGAAACATTCAGTACTTC. Translating it yields CSATDRVGNIQYF.

V gene TRBV6-6 combines with J gene TRBJ2-4; 11 bases align to TRBD2. The CDR3 has 15 amino acids. CDR1 is MNHNY, CDR2 SVGAGI, per germline (reference sequence). The V segment lost 0 bases and the J segment 13 bases; nucleotides outside the gene matches: 8. The CDR3 reads CASSYSGSGGALQYF. The CDR3 DNA reads TGTGCCAGCAGTTACTCGGGTAGCGGGGGGGCCTTGCAGTACTTC.

This chain links TRBV19 with TRBJ2-1, with D unresolved. Between the trimmed V and J ends, which lost 7 bases and 5 bases, there was a span of 12 bases. Germline CDR1 LNHDA, CDR2 SQIVND (reference sequence). The length of the CDR3 is 13 residues. The CDR3 DNA follows: TGTGCCAGTAATGGATGGGAAGACAATGAGCAGTTCTTC. Protein sequence: CASNGWEDNEQFF.

The J gene is TRBJ2-4, the V gene TRBV9; TRBD2 agrees at 7 bases. The V segment lost 0 bases and the J segment 5 bases; nucleotides outside the gene matches: 11. The CDR3 has 17 amino acids. Germline lookup yields CDR1 SGDLS and CDR2 YYNGEE. The CDR3 sequence: CASSVEGGQGSQNIQYF. The CDR3 DNA reads TGTGCCAGCAGCGTAGAGGGAGGGCAGGGAAGCCAAAACATTCAGTACTTC.

This clonotype was counted a few times. The CDR3 region has the DNA TGTGCCAGCCTTGAACGGGAGGTAGGGTACAATGAGCAGTACTTC. Translation: CASLEREVGYNEQYF. This chain connects TRBV28 to TRBJ2-1; 7 bases line up with TRBD2. The DNA matches TRBJ2-7 better at its end, which makes the J call doubtful. The CDR3 is made up of 15 amino acids. Germline V gene lookup returns CDR1 MDHEN and CDR2 SYDVKM.

The chain links TRBV7-9 to TRBJ2-5; 10 nucleotides agree with TRBD1. The germline gives CDR1 SEHNR, CDR2 FQNEAQ (reference sequence). The CDR3 consists of 15 residues. Trimming removed 5 bases from V and 5 bases from J; junction bases left unmatched: 8. The CDR3 DNA is TGTGCCAGCAGCCGACTCGGACAGGGGGACGAGACCCAGTACTTC. This gives the protein CASSRLGQGDETQYF.

The CDR3 bases are TGCAGTGCTAAGCTAAGGGAGGCCTACGAGCAGTACTTC. Amino acid sequence: CSAKLREAYEQYF. This sequence joins TRBV20-1 and TRBJ2-7; tentatively, D is TRBD2 (6 bases). Germline lookup yields CDR1 DFQATT and CDR2 SNEGSKA (reference sequence). V dropped 4 bases and J dropped 2 bases, with 12 bases sitting between them. The CDR3 runs 13 residues.

This sequence joins TRBV3-1 and TRBJ1-2; a weak D match, TRBD1 (5 bases). CDR3 length: 16 amino acids. Germline CDR1 is LGHDT and CDR2 is YNNKEL (reference sequence). Trimming shortened V by 0 bases and J by 4 bases, and 15 bases separated the two germline ends. The CDR3 DNA follows: TGTGCCAGCAGCCAAGAGACGGGCAGGGCGACCTATGGCTACACCTTC. Translating gives CASSQETGRATYGYTF.

This rearrangement joins TRBV15 to TRBJ2-5; D is uncertain. The CDR3 is 12 residues long. V was pared by 5 bases and J by 11 bases, with 15 bases between. CDR1 is LNHNV and CDR2 is YYDKDF in the germline V gene (reference sequence). For the CDR3, the DNA is TGTGCCACCAGCGTATATGAAGGTGGGCAGTACTTC. Translation: CATSVYEGGQYF.

V is TRBV5-1 and J is TRBJ1-5; 7 positions agree with TRBD1. J lost 5 bases, V lost 4 bases, and 6 bases had no gene match. Looked up from germline, CDR1 is SGHRS and CDR2 is YFSETQ. The CDR3 spans 14 residues. In nucleotides, the CDR3 is TGCGCCAGCAGCCCCGAAGGGGGCTATCAGCCCCAGCATTTT. Translation gives CASSPEGGYQPQHF.

J is TRBJ2-1 and V is TRBV15, with 8 bases that match TRBD1. The length of the CDR3 is 15 residues. Per germline, CDR1 LNHNV and CDR2 YYDKDF (reference sequence). V shed 1 base and J 6 bases; nucleotides not matched to a gene: 5. In DNA form, the CDR3 reads TGTGCCACCAGCAGAGGTGGGACAGGTGCCAATGAGCAGTTCTTC. Its protein is CATSRGGTGANEQFF.

The chain joins TRBV29-1 to TRBJ2-5, with 9 bases matching TRBD1. The V gene's germline CDR1 is SQVTM and CDR2 ANQGSEA. Trimming removed 8 bases from V and 4 bases from J; junction bases left unmatched: 23. CDR3 length equals 18 residues. The CDR3 DNA follows: TGCAGCCCCAAGTGCCTGCCGTGGGACAGGGAGGATTTAGAGACCCAGTACTTC. Its protein is CSPKCLPWDREDLETQYF.

The chain is built from TRBV2 and TRBJ2-5; the D gene is possibly TRBD1 (5 bases). V was shortened by 6 bases and J by 5 bases, with 19 bases between the two germline ends. Germline V lookup: CDR1 SNHLY, CDR2 FYNNEI. The CDR3 length is 15 residues. The CDR3, as DNA: TGTGCCAGCAGAACCCTAGGGGTGGTGAGGGAGACCCAGTACTTC. Translated: CASRTLGVVRETQYF.